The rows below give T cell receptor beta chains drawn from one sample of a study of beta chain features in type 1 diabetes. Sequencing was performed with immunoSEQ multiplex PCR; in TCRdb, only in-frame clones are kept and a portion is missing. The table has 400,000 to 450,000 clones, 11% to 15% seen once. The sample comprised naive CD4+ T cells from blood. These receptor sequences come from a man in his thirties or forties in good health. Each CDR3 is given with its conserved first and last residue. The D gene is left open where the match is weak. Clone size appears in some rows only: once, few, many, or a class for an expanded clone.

CDR3: CASSRRLADHSTDTQYF
DNA: TGCGCCAGCAGCCGGCGACTAGCGGATCATAGCACAGATACGCAGTATTTT
V: TRBV4-1
J: TRBJ2-3
size: -
D: TRBD2

CDR3: CASRLWRHTYNEQFF
DNA: TGTGCAAGTCGCTTGTGGCGACATACGTACAATGAGCAGTTCTTC
V: TRBV12-2
J: TRBJ2-1
size: -
D: -

CDR3: CASSSWNEQFF
DNA: TGTGCCAGCAGTTCGTGGAATGAGCAGTTCTTC
V: TRBV14
J: TRBJ2-1
size: -
D: -

CDR3: CASSVGQGDYGYTF
DNA: TGTGCCAGCAGCGTAGGCCAGGGAGACTATGGCTACACCTTC
V: TRBV9
J: TRBJ1-2
size: few
D: -

CDR3: CAISEKAGDNEQFF
DNA: TGTGCCATCAGCGAGAAGGCAGGGGACAATGAGCAGTTCTTC
V: TRBV10-3
J: TRBJ2-1
size: few
D: -

CDR3: CAISESGGFNEKLFF
DNA: TGTGCCATCAGTGAGTCAGGAGGGTTCAATGAAAAACTGTTTTTT
V: TRBV10-3
J: TRBJ1-4
size: -
D: -

CDR3: CATSIASGGYNEQFF
DNA: TGTGCCACCAGCATTGCTAGCGGAGGGTACAATGAGCAGTTCTTC
V: TRBV15
J: TRBJ2-1
size: few
D: TRBD2

CDR3: CASSLDRLAGGDGEQFF
DNA: TGTGCCAGCAGCTTAGATCGGCTAGCGGGAGGTGACGGTGAGCAGTTCTTC
V: TRBV7-9
J: TRBJ2-1
size: -
D: TRBD2

CDR3: CASSIAGRQKRETQYF
DNA: TGTGCCAGTAGTATCGCGGGTCGGCAGAAAAGAGAGACCCAGTACTTC
V: TRBV19
J: TRBJ2-5
size: few
D: -

CDR3: CASTWDGLIYEQYF
DNA: TGTGCCAGCACCTGGGATGGGTTGATTTACGAGCAGTACTTC
V: TRBV6-6
J: TRBJ2-7
size: -
D: -

CDR3: CAWSVGLAGDTQYF
DNA: TGTGCCTGGAGTGTGGGACTAGCAGGGGATACGCAGTATTTT
V: TRBV30
J: TRBJ2-3
size: -
D: TRBD2

CDR3: CASSLASQGAGANVLTF
DNA: TGTGCCAGCAGCTTAGCCTCACAGGGGGCCGGGGCCAACGTCCTGACTTTC
V: TRBV7-2
J: TRBJ2-6
size: -
D: TRBD1

CDR3: CATSRDRWRGPYNEQFF
DNA: TGTGCCACCAGCAGAGATCGGTGGAGGGGGCCTTACAATGAGCAGTTCTTC
V: TRBV15
J: TRBJ2-1
size: few
D: -

CDR3: CAWSLERGGNQPQHF
DNA: TGTGCCTGGAGCCTTGAGAGGGGCGGCAATCAGCCCCAGCATTTT
V: TRBV30
J: TRBJ1-5
size: -
D: -

CDR3: CASSPPKPSGSPDTQYF
DNA: TGTGCCAGCTCACCACCGAAGCCTAGCGGGAGCCCCGATACGCAGTATTTT
V: TRBV18
J: TRBJ2-3
size: -
D: TRBD2

CDR3: CASSLGEGTDTQYF
DNA: TGTGCCAGCAGCTTAGGGGAGGGAACAGATACGCAGTATTTT
V: TRBV9
J: TRBJ2-3
size: -
D: TRBD2

CDR3: CASSHELGLARVGEQFF
DNA: TGTGCCAGCAGCCATGAGTTAGGGCTAGCGAGGGTCGGTGAGCAGTTCTTC
V: TRBV5-4
J: TRBJ2-1
size: -
D: -

CDR3: CASRPLGTEAFF
DNA: TGTGCCAGCCGCCCCCTCGGGACTGAAGCTTTCTTT
V: TRBV7-2
J: TRBJ1-1
size: few
D: -

CDR3: CASSSGQTRLQETQYF
DNA: TGTGCCAGCAGTTCCGGACAGACTCGACTCCAAGAGACCCAGTACTTC
V: TRBV7-9
J: TRBJ2-5
size: -
D: -

CDR3: CASSEGLAGAPSETQYF
DNA: TGTGCCAGCAGTGAAGGACTAGCGGGAGCACCCTCCGAGACCCAGTACTTC
V: TRBV6-1
J: TRBJ2-5
size: few
D: TRBD2

CDR3: CASSRRYDEQFF
DNA: TGTGCCAGCAGTCGAAGGTACGATGAGCAGTTCTTC
V: TRBV6-1
J: TRBJ2-1
size: -
D: -

CDR3: CAMVAGLSSSGANVLTF
DNA: TGTGCGATGGTGGCGGGACTTAGCAGCTCTGGGGCCAACGTCCTGACTTTC
V: TRBV10-3
J: TRBJ2-6
size: many
D: -

CDR3: CASSLVGLAGGQETQYF
DNA: TGTGCCAGCAGCCTGGTGGGACTAGCGGGGGGACAAGAGACCCAGTACTTC
V: TRBV7-2
J: TRBJ2-5
size: -
D: TRBD2

CDR3: CASSTGGNNEQFF
DNA: TGTGCCAGTAGTACAGGGGGGAACAATGAGCAGTTCTTC
V: TRBV19
J: TRBJ2-1
size: few
D: -

CDR3: CASSIGPESGTYEQYF
DNA: TGTGCCAGTAGTATTGGTCCAGAGAGCGGGACCTACGAGCAGTACTTC
V: TRBV19
J: TRBJ2-7
size: few
D: TRBD2

CDR3: CASTPGGSYNEQFF
DNA: TGTGCCAGCACCCCGGGCGGGAGCTACAATGAGCAGTTCTTC
V: TRBV7-8
J: TRBJ2-1
size: -
D: TRBD2

CDR3: CASSGTSGSHTQYF
DNA: TGTGCCAGCAGCGGGACTAGCGGGTCCCATACGCAGTATTTT
V: TRBV6-7
J: TRBJ2-3
size: -
D: TRBD2

CDR3: CASSYNRNTEAFF
DNA: TGTGCCAGCAGCTATAACAGGAACACTGAAGCTTTCTTT
V: TRBV13
J: TRBJ1-1
size: -
D: -

CDR3: CSVENGYTF
DNA: TGCAGCGTTGAGAATGGCTACACCTTC
V: TRBV29-1
J: TRBJ1-2
size: -
D: -

CDR3: CAWSKGTSSEQFF
DNA: TGTGCCTGGAGTAAAGGGACTAGCAGTGAGCAGTTCTTC
V: TRBV30
J: TRBJ2-1
size: few
D: TRBD2

CDR3: CSVARQDHGYTF
DNA: TGCAGCGTTGCCAGACAGGACCATGGCTACACCTTC
V: TRBV29-1
J: TRBJ1-2
size: -
D: -

CDR3: CASGPTGGRETQYF
DNA: TGTGCTAGTGGACCAACAGGGGGCAGGGAGACCCAGTACTTC
V: TRBV12-5
J: TRBJ2-5
size: once
D: TRBD1

CDR3: CASTRWLALDEQFF
DNA: TGTGCCAGCACCCGCTGGCTGGCTTTGGATGAGCAGTTCTTC
V: TRBV5-8
J: TRBJ2-1
size: few
D: -

CDR3: CASSQDSISTGAFF
DNA: TGCGCCAGCAGCCAAGATTCGATAAGTACAGGAGCTTTCTTT
V: TRBV4-1
J: TRBJ1-1
size: few
D: -

CDR3: CAWSRAGGPYNEQFF
DNA: TGTGCCTGGAGTCGGGCGGGAGGGCCGTACAATGAGCAGTTCTTC
V: TRBV30
J: TRBJ2-1
size: -
D: TRBD2

CDR3: CASSPDRYQETQYF
DNA: TGTGCCAGCAGCCCAGACAGGTACCAAGAGACCCAGTACTTC
V: TRBV7-9
J: TRBJ2-5
size: -
D: -

CDR3: CASSHWGSGGQETQYF
DNA: TGTGCCAGCAGCCATTGGGGCTCGGGAGGGCAGGAGACCCAGTACTTC
V: TRBV11-2
J: TRBJ2-5
size: -
D: TRBD2

CDR3: CASSLRAEEIAKNIQYF
DNA: TGTGCCAGCAGTTTACGTGCGGAGGAGATAGCCAAAAACATTCAGTACTTC
V: TRBV27
J: TRBJ2-4
size: -
D: -

CDR3: CASSLVAGNYEQYF
DNA: TGTGCCAGCAGCTTAGTAGCGGGGAATTACGAGCAGTACTTC
V: TRBV7-2
J: TRBJ2-7
size: few
D: TRBD2

CDR3: CASSLAPGDHSPLHF
DNA: TGTGCCAGCAGCTTGGCCCCAGGGGATCATTCACCCCTCCACTTT
V: TRBV5-5
J: TRBJ1-6
size: few
D: -

CDR3: CAWSSLGGEKLFF
DNA: TGTGCCTGGAGTTCCCTAGGGGGGGAAAAACTGTTTTTT
V: TRBV30
J: TRBJ1-4
size: -
D: -

CDR3: CSVGRTGDSNQPQHF
DNA: TGCAGCGTTGGGAGGACAGGTGATAGCAATCAGCCCCAGCATTTT
V: TRBV29-1
J: TRBJ1-5
size: -
D: TRBD1

CDR3: CATSRGKRGSEQYF
DNA: TGTGCCACCAGCAGAGGAAAAAGGGGTTCCGAGCAGTACTTC
V: TRBV15
J: TRBJ2-7
size: few
D: -

CDR3: CASSQMIALDTQYF
DNA: TGTGCCAGCAGCCAGATGATTGCCTTGGATACGCAGTATTTT
V: TRBV9
J: TRBJ2-3
size: -
D: -

CDR3: CASSLGGGGRDTQYF
DNA: TGTGCCAGCAGCTTAGGGGGCGGCGGGCGAGATACGCAGTATTTT
V: TRBV7-2
J: TRBJ2-3
size: few
D: -

CDR3: CASSRGESSYNEQFF
DNA: TGTGCCAGCAGCCGCGGTGAGAGTTCCTACAATGAGCAGTTCTTC
V: TRBV7-3
J: TRBJ2-1
size: few
D: -

CDR3: CASSRLISGYGYTF
DNA: TGCGCCAGCAGCCGCCTGATAAGCGGCTATGGCTACACCTTC
V: TRBV4-3
J: TRBJ1-2
size: -
D: -

CDR3: CSVATSGNTGELFF
DNA: TGCAGCGTAGCTACTAGCGGGAACACCGGGGAGCTGTTTTTT
V: TRBV29-1
J: TRBJ2-2
size: few
D: TRBD2

CDR3: CASSERRQVQETQYF
DNA: TGTGCCAGCAGTGAAAGAAGACAGGTCCAAGAGACCCAGTACTTC
V: TRBV2
J: TRBJ2-5
size: -
D: -

CDR3: CSVEGRLKGETQYF
DNA: TGCAGCGTTGAAGGTCGGTTGAAGGGGGAGACCCAGTACTTC
V: TRBV29-1
J: TRBJ2-5
size: many
D: -

CDR3: CAASEVPNEKLFF
DNA: TGTGCCGCCTCGGAGGTCCCTAATGAAAAACTGTTTTTT
V: TRBV28
J: TRBJ1-4
size: -
D: -

CDR3: CGSSLDQGSYNEQFF
DNA: TGTGGCAGCAGCTTGGATCAGGGCTCCTACAATGAGCAGTTCTTC
V: TRBV5-4
J: TRBJ2-1
size: few
D: -

CDR3: CASSFQTSIQETQYF
DNA: TGTGCCAGCAGCTTCCAGACAAGCATACAAGAGACCCAGTACTTC
V: TRBV11-2
J: TRBJ2-5
size: -
D: -

CDR3: CASSQVNAGDFPTQYF
DNA: TGCGCCAGCAGCCAAGTAAACGCCGGGGATTTCCCCACCCAGTACTTC
V: TRBV4-1
J: TRBJ2-5
size: -
D: -

CDR3: CASSISVGGIINEQFF
DNA: TGTGCCAGTAGTATCAGCGTCGGCGGGATTATCAATGAGCAGTTCTTC
V: TRBV19
J: TRBJ2-1
size: few
D: -

CDR3: CASSPNRAYEQYF
DNA: TGTGCCAGCTCACCAAACAGAGCCTACGAGCAGTACTTC
V: TRBV18
J: TRBJ2-7
size: few
D: -

CDR3: CASSSSAADNSPLHF
DNA: TGTGCCAGCTCAAGCTCAGCCGCAGATAATTCACCCCTCCACTTT
V: TRBV18
J: TRBJ1-6
size: -
D: -

CDR3: CASSYSQGNTEAFF
DNA: TGTGCCAGCAGTTACTCCCAGGGGAACACTGAAGCTTTCTTT
V: TRBV6-6
J: TRBJ1-1
size: few
D: -

CDR3: CASSGGNNEQFF
DNA: TGTGCCAGCAGTGGAGGGAACAATGAGCAGTTCTTC
V: TRBV2
J: TRBJ2-1
size: -
D: -

CDR3: CASILGGKHEQYF
DNA: TGTGCCAGCATCCTCGGGGGGAAGCACGAGCAGTACTTC
V: TRBV5-6
J: TRBJ2-7
size: few
D: TRBD2